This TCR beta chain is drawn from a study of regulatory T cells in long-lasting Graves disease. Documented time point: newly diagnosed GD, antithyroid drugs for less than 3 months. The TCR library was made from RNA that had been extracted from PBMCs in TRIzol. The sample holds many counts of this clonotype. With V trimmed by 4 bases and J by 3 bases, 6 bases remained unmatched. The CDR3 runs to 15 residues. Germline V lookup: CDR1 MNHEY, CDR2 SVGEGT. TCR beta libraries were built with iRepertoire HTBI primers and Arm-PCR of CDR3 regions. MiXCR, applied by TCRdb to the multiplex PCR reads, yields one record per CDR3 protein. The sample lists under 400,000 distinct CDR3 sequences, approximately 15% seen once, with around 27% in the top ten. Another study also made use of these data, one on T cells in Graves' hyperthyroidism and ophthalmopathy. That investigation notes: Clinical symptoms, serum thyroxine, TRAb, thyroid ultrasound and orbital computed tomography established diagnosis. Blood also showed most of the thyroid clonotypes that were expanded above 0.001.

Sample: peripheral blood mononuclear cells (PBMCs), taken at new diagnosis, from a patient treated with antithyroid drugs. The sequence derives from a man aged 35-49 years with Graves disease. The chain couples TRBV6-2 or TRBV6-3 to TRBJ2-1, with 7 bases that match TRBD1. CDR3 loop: CASSFPTGFYNEQFF. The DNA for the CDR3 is TGTGCCAGCAGTTTCCCGACAGGGTTCTACAATGAGCAGTTCTTC.